This TCR beta chain was found in a study of CD8 T cells in ankylosing spondylitis. This clonotype has more than one count but fewer than ten. No antigen is known for it. The CDR3 contains 16 residues. Trimming removed 0 bases from V and 6 bases from J, with 13 bases in between. CDR1 is SGHRS and CDR2 is YFSETQ in the germline V gene. Study results and limitations: It appeared that ankylosing spondylitis blood was characterized by a TCR beta motif of eight highly homologous variants.

Quantitative barcoded 5'-RACE was used to prepare TCR beta libraries. Via MiXCR, TCRdb re-called the 5' RACE reads, giving one row per CDR3 protein. The repertoire holds under 550,000 distinct CDR3 sequences, with roughly 27% as singletons. This chain uses TRBV5-1 with TRBJ1-6; possibly TRBD1 for D (6 bases). The sequence came from a male donor with ankylosing spondylitis. Sequencing used blood, either unsorted or a sorted T cell fraction (not recorded which). CDR3 nucleotides: TGCGCCAGCAGCTTGGATACGGGGGCGCGTAATTCACCCCTCCACTTT. It specifies CASSLDTGARNSPLHF.